A selection of T cell receptor beta chains follows, all from one sample in a study of shared clonotypes between healthy human individuals. Sequencing used immunoSEQ multiplex PCR; TCRdb keeps in-frame clones, though not all of them. The data hold approximately 2,000,000 clones, with about 94% observed a single time. The specimen was naive CD8+ T cells from PBMCs. The receptors were gathered from a man younger than 35 in good health. Some clones in this sample may be carry-over from other donors' samples. The CDR3 runs from the conserved cysteine through the conserved F or W. Fields, in order: CDR3 protein, CDR3 DNA, D gene, clone size, V gene, J gene. D genes are given only for firm matches. The size field is filled for only some rows; it gives once, few, many or a size class.

CASSLETSGGMGEQFF	TGTGCCAGCAGCTTGGAGACGAGCGGAGGCATGGGTGAGCAGTTCTTC	.	.	TRBV5-6	TRBJ2-1
CASRIKSGTWASSGANVLTF	TGTGCCAGCAGGATAAAAAGCGGGACATGGGCAAGCTCTGGGGCCAACGTCCTGACTTTC	.	.	TRBV2	TRBJ2-6
CASSVVDRPVGYTF	TGTGCCAGCAGCGTAGTCGACCGACCGGTCGGCTACACCTTC	.	.	TRBV9	TRBJ1-2
CASIPGAGLAPYEQYF	TGTGCCAGCATCCCAGGGGCGGGACTAGCGCCCTACGAGCAGTACTTC	TRBD2	.	TRBV28	TRBJ2-7
CASSLVAGGPPDTQYF	TGTGCCAGCAGCTTAGTAGCGGGAGGACCCCCAGATACGCAGTATTTT	TRBD2	.	TRBV7-3	TRBJ2-3
CASSPLAPLSSGELFF	TGTGCCAGCAGCCCTCTAGCCCCGTTATCCTCCGGGGAGCTGTTTTTT	.	.	TRBV9	TRBJ2-2
CASSIGLGTYEQYF	TGTGCCAGTAGTATAGGGCTAGGTACCTACGAGCAGTACTTC	.	.	TRBV19	TRBJ2-7
CASSVTSGRGNEQFF	TGTGCCAGCAGTGTCACTAGCGGGCGGGGTAATGAGCAGTTCTTC	TRBD2	.	TRBV27	TRBJ2-1
CASRETVNQPQHF	TGTGCCAGCAGAGAGACAGTGAATCAGCCCCAGCATTTT	.	.	TRBV27	TRBJ1-5
CASRGGGGETQYF	TGTGCCAGCAGGGGAGGCGGAGGGGAGACCCAGTACTTC	.	.	TRBV7-9	TRBJ2-5
CASSIGPGRAEAFF	TGTGCCAGTAGTATTGGCCCGGGGAGGGCTGAAGCTTTCTTT	.	few	TRBV19	TRBJ1-1
CASSYSTGERSNEQFF	TGTGCCAGCAGTTACTCGACGGGAGAACGGAGTAATGAGCAGTTCTTC	.	.	TRBV6-5	TRBJ2-1
CASSDPRQGATNEKLFF	TGTGCCAGCAGCGATCCCCGACAGGGGGCAACTAATGAAAAACTGTTTTTT	TRBD1	.	TRBV2	TRBJ1-4
CASRLAGPYNEQFF	TGTGCCAGCAGACTAGCGGGACCCTACAATGAGCAGTTCTTC	TRBD2	.	TRBV27	TRBJ2-1
CASSLDRGPGEQYF	TGTGCCAGCAGCTTGGACAGGGGGCCCGGCGAGCAGTACTTC	TRBD1	.	TRBV5-4	TRBJ2-7
CASSSPIGGIYTGELFF	TGTGCCAGCAGTTCACCAATAGGGGGCATATACACCGGGGAGCTGTTTTTT	TRBD1	.	TRBV11-2	TRBJ2-2
CASHASGLAYNEQFF	TGTGCCAGCCACGCTTCAGGACTAGCCTACAATGAGCAGTTCTTC	TRBD2	.	TRBV6-5	TRBJ2-1
CASSFVGEQFF	TGTGCCAGCAGTTTCGTGGGTGAGCAGTTCTTC	.	.	TRBV28	TRBJ2-1
CASSSTGGAKNIQYF	TGTGCCAGCAGCTCCACAGGGGGAGCCAAAAACATTCAGTACTTC	TRBD1	.	TRBV7-8	TRBJ2-4
CSAQTENTEAFF	TGCAGCGCCCAGACGGAGAACACTGAAGCTTTCTTT	.	.	TRBV29-1	TRBJ1-1
CASSLVSSGSEQFF	TGTGCCAGCAGCTTGGTCTCTAGCGGGAGTGAGCAGTTCTTC	TRBD2	.	TRBV7-6	TRBJ2-1
CASQSWGYSNQPQHF	TGTGCCAGCCAATCTTGGGGGTATAGCAATCAGCCCCAGCATTTT	.	.	TRBV6-1	TRBJ1-5
CASSRGQETQYF	TGTGCCAGCAGCAGGGGGCAAGAGACCCAGTACTTC	TRBD1	once	TRBV27	TRBJ2-5
CASSSGEPSYNEQFF	TGTGCCAGCAGCTCCGGGGAGCCTTCCTACAATGAGCAGTTCTTC	.	.	TRBV28	TRBJ2-1
CASTQGQGDTDTQYF	TGTGCCAGCACCCAGGGCCAGGGGGACACAGATACGCAGTATTTT	TRBD1	.	TRBV7-9	TRBJ2-3
CASSVLGGGTEAFF	TGTGCCAGCAGCGTCCTGGGAGGGGGGACTGAAGCTTTCTTT	.	.	TRBV9	TRBJ1-1
CASSLLARAGAFHEQYF	TGCGCCAGCAGCTTGCTCGCCAGAGCCGGGGCGTTCCACGAGCAGTACTTC	.	.	TRBV5-1	TRBJ2-7
CASSENQGPYEQYF	TGTGCCAGCAGTGAAAATCAGGGACCCTACGAGCAGTACTTC	.	.	TRBV25-1	TRBJ2-7
CASSVVGGATYNEQFF	TGTGCCAGCAGCGTAGTTGGCGGGGCGACCTACAATGAGCAGTTCTTC	.	.	TRBV9	TRBJ2-1
CATSREATQWGYNEQFF	TGTGCCACCAGCAGAGAGGCGACTCAATGGGGCTACAATGAGCAGTTCTTC	.	once	TRBV15	TRBJ2-1
CASSATVNTEAFF	TGTGCCAGCAGTGCCACGGTGAACACTGAAGCTTTCTTT	.	.	TRBV27	TRBJ1-1
CASSPMGGSTDTQYF	TGTGCCAGCAGCCCCATGGGGGGTAGCACAGATACGCAGTATTTT	.	.	TRBV27	TRBJ2-3
CASSQAGTSTDTQYF	TGTGCCAGCAGCCAAGCCGGGACTAGCACAGATACGCAGTATTTT	.	.	TRBV4-2	TRBJ2-3
CASSLGSGGPNEQFF	TGTGCCAGCAGCTTAGGCAGCGGGGGACCCAATGAGCAGTTCTTC	TRBD2	.	TRBV11-2	TRBJ2-1
CASSLTQDYVLEQYF	TGTGCCAGCAGCTTAACGCAGGACTACGTGTTGGAGCAGTACTTC	.	.	TRBV11-2	TRBJ2-7
CASSAGTGELFF	TGTGCCAGCAGCGCCGGCACCGGGGAGCTGTTTTTT	.	once	TRBV13	TRBJ2-2
CASSYSAGVSYNEQFF	TGTGCCAGCAGTTACTCTGCGGGAGTCTCCTACAATGAGCAGTTCTTC	TRBD2	.	TRBV6-5	TRBJ2-1
CASSLGLAGERETQYF	TGCGCCAGCAGTCTGGGACTAGCGGGAGAGAGGGAGACCCAGTACTTC	TRBD2	.	TRBV10-1	TRBJ2-5
CASSLAGAGDEQYF	TGTGCCAGCAGCTTGGCCGGGGCGGGAGACGAGCAGTACTTC	TRBD2	.	TRBV5-8	TRBJ2-7
CASSGGLWETQYF	TGTGCCAGCAGCGGGGGTCTTTGGGAGACCCAGTACTTC	.	.	TRBV7-6	TRBJ2-5
CASSSVRGYEQYF	TGCGCCAGCAGCTCCGTTAGGGGCTACGAGCAGTACTTC	.	.	TRBV5-1	TRBJ2-7
CASRPRRGRQETQYF	TGTGCCAGCAGACCGCGGAGGGGACGTCAAGAGACCCAGTACTTC	.	.	TRBV27	TRBJ2-5
CASSPSRGLQETQYF	TGTGCCAGCAGCCCCAGCAGGGGCCTCCAAGAGACCCAGTACTTC	.	.	TRBV27	TRBJ2-5
CASSYTGFYGYTF	TGTGCCAGCAGCTATACAGGGTTTTATGGCTACACCTTC	.	.	TRBV7-9	TRBJ1-2
CAISESFGAVQHF	TGTGCCATCAGTGAGTCGTTTGGGGCAGTGCAGCATTTT	.	.	TRBV10-3	TRBJ1-5
CATSTRGSDEQYF	TGTGCCACCAGCACCCGAGGGAGCGACGAGCAGTACTTC	.	.	TRBV15	TRBJ2-7
CASSPRQGAYTGELFF	TGTGCCAGCAGCCCCCGACAGGGGGCGTATACCGGGGAGCTGTTTTTT	TRBD1	.	TRBV7-9	TRBJ2-2
CASSLVVLAGVPNEQFF	TGCGCCAGCAGCTTGGTAGTTTTAGCGGGAGTACCGAATGAGCAGTTCTTC	TRBD2	.	TRBV5-1	TRBJ2-1
CASSRSDEQYF	TGCGCCAGCAGCCGCTCTGACGAGCAGTACTTC	.	.	TRBV4-1	TRBJ2-7
CASSLNPVPGLAGEDYEQYF	TGTGCCAGCAGTCTCAACCCCGTCCCGGGACTAGCGGGAGAAGACTACGAGCAGTACTTC	TRBD2	.	TRBV28	TRBJ2-7
CASSRGGGYEQFF	TGTGCCAGCAGCCGTGGAGGGGGCTATGAGCAGTTCTTC	.	.	TRBV7-6	TRBJ2-1
CASSTEDRGSGNTIYF	TGTGCCAGCAGCACGGAGGACAGGGGCTCTGGAAACACCATATATTTT	TRBD1	.	TRBV5-6	TRBJ1-3
CATSENWGQQETQYF	TGTGCCACCAGCGAAAACTGGGGACAGCAAGAGACCCAGTACTTC	TRBD1	.	TRBV15	TRBJ2-5